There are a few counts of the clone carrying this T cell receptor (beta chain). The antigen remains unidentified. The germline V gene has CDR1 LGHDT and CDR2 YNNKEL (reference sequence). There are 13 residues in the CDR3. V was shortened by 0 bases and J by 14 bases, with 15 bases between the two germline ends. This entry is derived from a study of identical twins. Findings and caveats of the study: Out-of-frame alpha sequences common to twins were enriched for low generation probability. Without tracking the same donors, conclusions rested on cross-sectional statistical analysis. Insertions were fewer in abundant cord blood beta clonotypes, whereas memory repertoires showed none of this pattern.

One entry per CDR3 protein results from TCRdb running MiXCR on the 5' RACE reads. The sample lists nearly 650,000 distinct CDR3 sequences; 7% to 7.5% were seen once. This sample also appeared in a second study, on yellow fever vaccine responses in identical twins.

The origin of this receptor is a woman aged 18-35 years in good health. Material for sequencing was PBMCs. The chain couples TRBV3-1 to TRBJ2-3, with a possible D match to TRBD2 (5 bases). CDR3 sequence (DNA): TGTGCCAGCAGCCAAGAGTCTAGCACAGACCCGTATTTT. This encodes CASSQESSTDPYF.